One T cell receptor beta chain is described in this entry. Its antigen is unidentified. Only in-frame clones appear in the TCRdb table, and some are missing; sequencing was by immunoSEQ multiplex PCR. The sample records roughly 8,100 clones, approximately 72% being singletons. This sample was included in a study of OX40 agonist ivuxolimab in advanced cancers. Samples were taken at baseline and on day 1 of cycles 4 and 7. Study results and limitations: Among the least clonally expanded were partial responders at 0.1-3.0 mg/kg. With doses of 0.1 to 3.0 mg/kg, CD4+ and CD8+ blood T cells had undergone clonal expansion by week 6. A proportion of nonresponders additionally exhibited low normalized T-cell clonal expansion.

Source: CD4+ or CD8+ T cells sorted from blood, taken in a trial of the OX40 agonist ivuxolimab. The sequence derives from an adult with an advanced solid tumor such as melanoma, head and neck, liver or kidney cancer.

The CDR3 protein is CASIAGGEQYF. CDR3 DNA: TGTGCCAGCATCGCAGGGGGCGAGCAGTACTTC. V is TRBV7-9 and J is TRBJ2-7, with 7 bases aligning to TRBD1. Germline V gene sequence: CDR1 SEHNR, CDR2 FQNEAQ (reference sequence). Germline trimming cut 7 bases from V and 6 bases from J; bases unmatched to any gene: 3. This CDR3 has 11 residues.